The clone carrying this T cell receptor beta chain was detected many times. Its antigen remains unknown. These data are taken from a study of T-cell reconstitution after alpha-beta-depleted transplantation in children. Study-wide findings and caveats: Several hundred rapidly expanded clones from non-depleted graft cells reportedly supplied alpha-beta T cells about two months post-transplant.

Unique molecular identifiers featured in how the TCRbeta library was prepared. TCRdb reprocessed the PCR reads via MiXCR and lists one record per CDR3 protein. The sample has around 580,000 distinct CDR3 sequences, roughly 23% seen once. This CDR3 has 17 residues. The germline CDR1 and CDR2 sequences are KGHSH and LQKENI. V lost 1 base and J 0 bases, leaving 12 bases between the germline ends. The chain couples TRBV18 to TRBJ1-4; D may be TRBD1 (5 bases). The TCR comes from a boy under two years old who had a stem cell transplant for acute myeloid leukemia, so the T cells may come from the graft donor. This specimen consisted of PBMCs, mostly from graft donor cells, obtained 360 days after TCRalphabeta/CD19-depleted stem cell transplant. CDR3 region: CASSPQFQGSTNEKLFF. CDR3 DNA sequence: TGTGCCAGCTCACCACAGTTCCAGGGCTCAACTAATGAAAAACTGTTTTTT.